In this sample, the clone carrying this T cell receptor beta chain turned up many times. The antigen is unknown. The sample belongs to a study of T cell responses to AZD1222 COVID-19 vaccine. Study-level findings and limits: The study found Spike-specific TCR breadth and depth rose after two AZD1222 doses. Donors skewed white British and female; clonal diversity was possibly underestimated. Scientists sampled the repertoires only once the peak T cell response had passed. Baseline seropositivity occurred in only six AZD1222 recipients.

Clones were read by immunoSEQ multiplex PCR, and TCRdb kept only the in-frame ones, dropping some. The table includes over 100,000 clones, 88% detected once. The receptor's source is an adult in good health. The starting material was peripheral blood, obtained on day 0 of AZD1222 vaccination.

The CDR3 region has the DNA TGTGCCAGCAGTTTATCGGACAGGATCGCCGGGGAGCTGTTTTTT. Protein product: CASSLSDRIAGELFF. This chain connects TRBV28 to TRBJ2-2, with 7 nucleotides matching TRBD1. This CDR3 spans 15 amino acids. Per germline, CDR1 MDHEN and CDR2 SYDVKM. Trimming at V came to 1 base and at J to 6 bases, leaving 5 bases not matched to a gene. Based on the CDR3 plus reference TRBV28 and TRBJ2-2, the full variable domain is DVKVTQSSRYLVKRTGEKVFLECVQDMDHENMFWYRQDPGLGLRLIYFSYDVKMKEKGDIPEGYSVSREKKERFSLILESASTNQTSMYLCASSLSDRIAGELFFGEGSRLTVL.